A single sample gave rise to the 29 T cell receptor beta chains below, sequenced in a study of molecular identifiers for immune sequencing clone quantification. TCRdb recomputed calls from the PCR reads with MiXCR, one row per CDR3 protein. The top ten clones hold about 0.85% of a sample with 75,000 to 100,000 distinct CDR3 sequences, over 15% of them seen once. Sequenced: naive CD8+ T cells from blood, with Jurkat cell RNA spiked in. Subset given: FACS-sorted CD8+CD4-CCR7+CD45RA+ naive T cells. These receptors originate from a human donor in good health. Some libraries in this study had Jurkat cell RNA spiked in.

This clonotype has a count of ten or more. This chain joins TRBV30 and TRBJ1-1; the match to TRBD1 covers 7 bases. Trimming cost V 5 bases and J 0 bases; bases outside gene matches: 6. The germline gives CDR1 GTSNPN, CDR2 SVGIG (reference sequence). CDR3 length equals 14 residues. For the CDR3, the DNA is TGTGCCTGGGACGGGGGACAGATGAACACTGAAGCTTTCTTT. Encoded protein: CAWDGGQMNTEAFF.

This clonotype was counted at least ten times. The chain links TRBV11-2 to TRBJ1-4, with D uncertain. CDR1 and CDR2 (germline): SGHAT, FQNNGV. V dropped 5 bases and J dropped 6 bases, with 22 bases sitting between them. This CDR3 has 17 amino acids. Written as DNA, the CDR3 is TGTGCCAGCAGCCCTGGAATAGGGATGGAAGGCGATGAAAAACTGTTTTTT. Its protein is CASSPGIGMEGDEKLFF.

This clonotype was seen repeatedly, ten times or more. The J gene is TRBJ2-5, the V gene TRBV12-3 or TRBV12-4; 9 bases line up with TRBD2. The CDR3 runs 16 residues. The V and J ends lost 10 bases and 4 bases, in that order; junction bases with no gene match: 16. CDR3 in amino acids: CATSIDRLAGSETQYF. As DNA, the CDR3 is TGTGCCACCTCTATTGATCGCCTAGCGGGGTCAGAGACCCAGTACTTC.

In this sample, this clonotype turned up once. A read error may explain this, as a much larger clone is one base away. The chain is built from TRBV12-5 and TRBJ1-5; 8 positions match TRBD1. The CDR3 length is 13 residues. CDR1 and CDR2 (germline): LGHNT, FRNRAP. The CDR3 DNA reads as TGTGCTAGTGGTCCGGACAGGGATCAGCCCCGGCATTTT. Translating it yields CASGPDRDQPRHF.

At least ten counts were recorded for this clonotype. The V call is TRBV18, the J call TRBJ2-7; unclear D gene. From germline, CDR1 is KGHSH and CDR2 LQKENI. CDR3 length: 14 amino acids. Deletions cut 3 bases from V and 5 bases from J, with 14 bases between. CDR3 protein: CASSPHPPDHEQYF. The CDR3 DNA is TGTGCCAGCTCACCGCATCCCCCAGATCACGAGCAGTACTTC.

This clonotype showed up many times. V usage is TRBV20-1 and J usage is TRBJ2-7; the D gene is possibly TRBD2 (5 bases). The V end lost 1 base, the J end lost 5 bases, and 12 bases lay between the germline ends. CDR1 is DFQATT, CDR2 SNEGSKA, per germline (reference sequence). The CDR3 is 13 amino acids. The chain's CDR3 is CSARGTDEHEQYF. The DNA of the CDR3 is TGCAGTGCTAGAGGGACTGACGAACACGAGCAGTACTTC.

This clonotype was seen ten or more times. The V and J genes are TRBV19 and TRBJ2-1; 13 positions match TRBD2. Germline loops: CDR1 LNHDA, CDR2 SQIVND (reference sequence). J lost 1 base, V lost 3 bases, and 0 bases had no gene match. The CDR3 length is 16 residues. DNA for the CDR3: TGTGCCAGTAGTATGACTAGCGGGGGGTCCTACAATGAGCAGTTCTTC. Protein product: CASSMTSGGSYNEQFF.

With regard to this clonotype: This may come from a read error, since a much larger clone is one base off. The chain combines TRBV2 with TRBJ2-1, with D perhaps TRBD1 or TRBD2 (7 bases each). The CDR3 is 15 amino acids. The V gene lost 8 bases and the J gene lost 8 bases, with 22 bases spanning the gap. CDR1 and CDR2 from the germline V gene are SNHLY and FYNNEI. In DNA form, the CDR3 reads TGTGCCAGCGAGGGGGCGGGAGAGGGTCGTTATGAGCAGTTCTTC. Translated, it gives CASEGAGEGRYEQFF.

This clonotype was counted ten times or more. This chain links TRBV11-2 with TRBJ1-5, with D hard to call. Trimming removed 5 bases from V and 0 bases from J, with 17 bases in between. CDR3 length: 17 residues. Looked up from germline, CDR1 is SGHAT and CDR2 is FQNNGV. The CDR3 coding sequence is TGTGCCAGCAGCCCCGCTGGCAGCGGTTATAGCAATCAGCCCCAGCATTTT. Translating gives CASSPAGSGYSNQPQHF.

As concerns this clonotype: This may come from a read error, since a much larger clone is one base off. The CDR3 DNA reads TGTGCCAGCAGTTTAATTCCAGCCGGGACAGATACGCAGTATTTT. Translation gives CASSLIPAGTDTQYF. V is TRBV27 and J is TRBJ2-3; D gene uncertain. CDR1 is MNHEY, CDR2 SMNVEV, per germline (reference sequence). The CDR3 is 15 amino acids. V lost 2 bases, J lost 3 bases, and 12 bases lay in between.

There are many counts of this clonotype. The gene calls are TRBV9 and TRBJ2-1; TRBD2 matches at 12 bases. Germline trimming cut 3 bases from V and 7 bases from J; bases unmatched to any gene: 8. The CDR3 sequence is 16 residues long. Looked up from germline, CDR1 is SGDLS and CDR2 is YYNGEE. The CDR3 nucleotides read TGTGCCAGCAGCGGACAGACTAGCGGGAGTTTGAATGAGCAGTTCTTC. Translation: CASSGQTSGSLNEQFF.

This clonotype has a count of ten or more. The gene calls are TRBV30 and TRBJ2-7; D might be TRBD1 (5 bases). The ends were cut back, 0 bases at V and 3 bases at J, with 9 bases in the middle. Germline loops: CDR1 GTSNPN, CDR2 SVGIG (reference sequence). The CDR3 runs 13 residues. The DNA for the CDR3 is TGTGCCTGGAGTGTTACAGGCTTCTACGAGCAGTACTTC. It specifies CAWSVTGFYEQYF.

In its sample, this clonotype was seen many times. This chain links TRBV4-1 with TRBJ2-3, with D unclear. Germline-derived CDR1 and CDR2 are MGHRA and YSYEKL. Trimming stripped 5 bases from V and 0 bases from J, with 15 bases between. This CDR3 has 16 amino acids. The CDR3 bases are TGCGCCAGCAGCGGAGAAGTGCCTTCTAGCACAGATACGCAGTATTTT. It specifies CASSGEVPSSTDTQYF.

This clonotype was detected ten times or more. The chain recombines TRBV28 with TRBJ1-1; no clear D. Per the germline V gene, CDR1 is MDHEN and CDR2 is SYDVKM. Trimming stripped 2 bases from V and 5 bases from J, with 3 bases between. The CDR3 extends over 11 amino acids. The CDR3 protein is CASSLDTEAFF. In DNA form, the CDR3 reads TGTGCCAGCAGTTTAGATACTGAAGCTTTCTTT.

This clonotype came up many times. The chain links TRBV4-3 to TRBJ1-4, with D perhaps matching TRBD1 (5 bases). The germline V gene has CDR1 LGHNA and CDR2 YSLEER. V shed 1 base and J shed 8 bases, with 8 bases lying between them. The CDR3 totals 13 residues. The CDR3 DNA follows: TGCGCCAGCAGCCAAGTCGCAGGGGAAAAACTGTTTTTT. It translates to CASSQVAGEKLFF.

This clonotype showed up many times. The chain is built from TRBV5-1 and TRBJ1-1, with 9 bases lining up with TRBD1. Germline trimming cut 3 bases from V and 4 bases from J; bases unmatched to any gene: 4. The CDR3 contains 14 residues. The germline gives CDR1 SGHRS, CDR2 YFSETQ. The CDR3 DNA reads TGCGCCAGCAGCTCGACAGGGGGTCCCACTGAAGCTTTCTTT. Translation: CASSSTGGPTEAFF. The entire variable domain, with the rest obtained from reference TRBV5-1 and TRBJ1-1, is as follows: KAGVTQTPRYLIKTRGQQVTLSCSPISGHRSVSWYQQTPGQGLQFLFEYFSETQRNKGNFPGRFSGRQFSNSRSEMNVSTLELGDSALYLCASSSTGGPTEAFFGQGTRLTVV.

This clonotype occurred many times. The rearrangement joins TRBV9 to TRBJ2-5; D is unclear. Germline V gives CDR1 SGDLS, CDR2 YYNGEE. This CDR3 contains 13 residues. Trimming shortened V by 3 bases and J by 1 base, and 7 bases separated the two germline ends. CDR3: CASSGPVQETQYF. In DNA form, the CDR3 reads TGTGCCAGCAGCGGTCCGGTCCAAGAGACCCAGTACTTC. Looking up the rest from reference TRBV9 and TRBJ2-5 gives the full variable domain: DSGVTQTPKHLITATGQRVTLRCSPRSGDLSVYWYQQSLDQGLQFLIQYYNGEERAKGNILERFSAQQFPDLHSELNLSSLELGDSALYFCASSGPVQETQYFGPGTRLLVL.

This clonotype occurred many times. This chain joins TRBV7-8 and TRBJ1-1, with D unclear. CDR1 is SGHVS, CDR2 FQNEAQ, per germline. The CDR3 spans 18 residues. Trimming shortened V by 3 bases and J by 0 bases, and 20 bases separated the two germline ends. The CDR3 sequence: CASSFAYSETSMNTEAFF. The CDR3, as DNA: TGTGCCAGCAGCTTTGCATACTCGGAGACGTCCATGAACACTGAAGCTTTCTTT.

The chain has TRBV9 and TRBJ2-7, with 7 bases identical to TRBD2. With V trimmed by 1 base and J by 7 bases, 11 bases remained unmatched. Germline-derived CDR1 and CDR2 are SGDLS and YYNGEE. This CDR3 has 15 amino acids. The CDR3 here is CASSVSRESSGEQYF. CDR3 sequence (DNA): TGTGCCAGCAGCGTATCGCGGGAGAGTTCGGGAGAGCAGTACTTC.

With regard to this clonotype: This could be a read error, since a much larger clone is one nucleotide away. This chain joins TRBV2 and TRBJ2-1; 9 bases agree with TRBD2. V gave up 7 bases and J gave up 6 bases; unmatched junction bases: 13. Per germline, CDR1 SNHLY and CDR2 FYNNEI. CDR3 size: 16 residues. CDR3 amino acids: CASMIGPSGACNEQFF. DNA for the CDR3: TGTGCCAGCATGATCGGGCCTAGCGGGGCCTGCAATGAGCAGTTCTTC. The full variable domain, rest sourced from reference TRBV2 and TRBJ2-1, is EPEVTQTPSHQVTQMGQEVILRCVPISNHLYFYWYRQILGQKVEFLVSFYNNEISEKSEIFDDQFSVERPDGSNFTLKIRSTKLEDSAMYFCASMIGPSGACNEQFFGPGTRLTVL.

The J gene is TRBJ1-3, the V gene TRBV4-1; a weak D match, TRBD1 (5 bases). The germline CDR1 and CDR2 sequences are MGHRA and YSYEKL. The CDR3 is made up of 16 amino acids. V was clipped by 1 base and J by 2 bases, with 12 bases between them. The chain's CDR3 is CASSQVVGTTGNTIYF. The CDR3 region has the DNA TGCGCCAGCAGCCAAGTGGTCGGGACTACTGGAAACACCATATATTTT.

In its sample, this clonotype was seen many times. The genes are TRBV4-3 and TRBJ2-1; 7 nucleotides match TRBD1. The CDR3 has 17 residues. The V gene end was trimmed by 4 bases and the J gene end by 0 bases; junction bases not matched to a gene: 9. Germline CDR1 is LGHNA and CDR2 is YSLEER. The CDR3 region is CASSRTRDRSSYNEQFF. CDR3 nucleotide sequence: TGCGCCAGCAGCCGGACCCGGGACAGAAGCTCCTACAATGAGCAGTTCTTC.

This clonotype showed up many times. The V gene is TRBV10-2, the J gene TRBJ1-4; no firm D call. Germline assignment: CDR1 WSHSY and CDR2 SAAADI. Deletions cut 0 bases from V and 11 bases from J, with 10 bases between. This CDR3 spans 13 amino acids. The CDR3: CASSESTEWKLFF. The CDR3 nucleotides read TGCGCCAGCAGTGAGTCTACGGAGTGGAAACTGTTTTTT.

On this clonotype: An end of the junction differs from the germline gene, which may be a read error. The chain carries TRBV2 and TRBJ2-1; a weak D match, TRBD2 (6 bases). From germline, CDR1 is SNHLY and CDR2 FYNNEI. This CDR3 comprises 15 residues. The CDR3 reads CASSPDYASYNEQSF. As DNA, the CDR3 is TGTGCCAGCAGTCCGGACTACGCCTCCTACAATGAGCAGTCCTTC. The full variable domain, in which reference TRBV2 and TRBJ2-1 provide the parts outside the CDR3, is EPEVTQTPSHQVTQMGQEVILRCVPISNHLYFYWYRQILGQKVEFLVSFYNNEISEKSEIFDDQFSVERPDGSNFTLKIRSTKLEDSAMYFCASSPDYASYNEQSFGPGTRLTVL.

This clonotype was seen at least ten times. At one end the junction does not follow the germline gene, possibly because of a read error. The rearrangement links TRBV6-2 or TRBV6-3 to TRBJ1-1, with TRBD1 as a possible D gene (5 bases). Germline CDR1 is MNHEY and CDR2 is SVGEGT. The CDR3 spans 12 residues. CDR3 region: CASTDIPPLSVF. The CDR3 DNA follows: TGTGCCAGCACGGACATCCCACCTTTGTCAGTATTT.

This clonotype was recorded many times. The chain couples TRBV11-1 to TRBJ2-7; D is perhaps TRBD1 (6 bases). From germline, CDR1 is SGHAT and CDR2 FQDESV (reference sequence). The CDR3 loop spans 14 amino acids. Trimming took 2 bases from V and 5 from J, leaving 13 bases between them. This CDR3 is CASSLSQGYNEQYF. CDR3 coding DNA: TGTGCCAGCAGCTTATCTCAGGGGTACAACGAGCAGTACTTC.

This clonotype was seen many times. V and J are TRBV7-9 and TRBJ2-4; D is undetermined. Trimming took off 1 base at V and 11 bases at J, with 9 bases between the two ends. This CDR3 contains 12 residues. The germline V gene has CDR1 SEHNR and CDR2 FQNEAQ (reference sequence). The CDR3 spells CASSLGDAVQYF. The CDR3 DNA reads TGTGCCAGCAGCTTAGGTGACGCTGTTCAGTACTTC.

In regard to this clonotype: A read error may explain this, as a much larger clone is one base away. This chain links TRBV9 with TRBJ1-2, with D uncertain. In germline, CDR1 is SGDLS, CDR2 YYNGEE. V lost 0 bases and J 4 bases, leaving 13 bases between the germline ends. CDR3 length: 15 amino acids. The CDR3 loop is CASSVASGNAYGYTF. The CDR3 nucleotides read TGTGCCAGCAGCGTAGCTTCAGGAAACGCCTATGGCTACACCTTC.

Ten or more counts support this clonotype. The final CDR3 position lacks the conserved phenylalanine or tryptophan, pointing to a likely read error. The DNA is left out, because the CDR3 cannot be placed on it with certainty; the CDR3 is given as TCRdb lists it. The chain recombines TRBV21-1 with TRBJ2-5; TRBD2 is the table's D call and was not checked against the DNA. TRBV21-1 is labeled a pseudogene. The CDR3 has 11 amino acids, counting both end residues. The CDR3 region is CASSLSTAGLL.